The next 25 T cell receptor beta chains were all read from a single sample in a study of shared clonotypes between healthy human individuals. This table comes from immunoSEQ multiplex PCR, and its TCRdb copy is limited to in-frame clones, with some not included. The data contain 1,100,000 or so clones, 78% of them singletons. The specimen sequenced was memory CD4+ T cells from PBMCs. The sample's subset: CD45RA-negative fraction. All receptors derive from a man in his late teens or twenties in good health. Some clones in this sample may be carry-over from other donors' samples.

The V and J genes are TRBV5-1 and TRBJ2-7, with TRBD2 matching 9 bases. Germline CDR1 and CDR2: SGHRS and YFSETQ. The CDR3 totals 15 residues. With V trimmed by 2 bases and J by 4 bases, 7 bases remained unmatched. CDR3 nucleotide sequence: TGCGCCAGCAGCTTAAGCGGGAGGACTGGTTACGAGCAGTACTTC. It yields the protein CASSLSGRTGYEQYF.

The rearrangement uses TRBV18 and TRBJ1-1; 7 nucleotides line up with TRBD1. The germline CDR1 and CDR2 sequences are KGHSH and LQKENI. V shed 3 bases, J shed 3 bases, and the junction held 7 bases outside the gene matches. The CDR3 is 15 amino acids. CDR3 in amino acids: CASSPSQGLDTEAFF. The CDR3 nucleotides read TGTGCCAGCTCACCGTCACAGGGGCTTGACACTGAAGCTTTCTTT.

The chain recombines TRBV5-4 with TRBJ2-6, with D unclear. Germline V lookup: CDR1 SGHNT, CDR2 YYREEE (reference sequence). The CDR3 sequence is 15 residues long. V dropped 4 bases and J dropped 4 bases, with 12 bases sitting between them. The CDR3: CASSGGIGGANVLTF. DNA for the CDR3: TGTGCCAGCAGCGGTGGGATTGGCGGGGCCAACGTCCTGACTTTC.

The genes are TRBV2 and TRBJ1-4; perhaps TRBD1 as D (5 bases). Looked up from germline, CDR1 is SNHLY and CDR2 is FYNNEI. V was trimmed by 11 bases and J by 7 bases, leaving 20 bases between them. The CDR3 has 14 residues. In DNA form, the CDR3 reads TGTGCCTGCGGGGCCAGGGAGAATGGTGAAAAACTGTTTTTT. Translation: CACGARENGEKLFF.

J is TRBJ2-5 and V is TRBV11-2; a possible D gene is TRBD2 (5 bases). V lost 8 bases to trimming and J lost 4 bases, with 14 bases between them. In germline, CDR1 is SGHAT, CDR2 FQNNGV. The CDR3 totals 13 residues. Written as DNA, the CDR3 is TGTGCCAGCGGGAGCCGAGTTAGAGAGACCCAGTACTTC. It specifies CASGSRVRETQYF.

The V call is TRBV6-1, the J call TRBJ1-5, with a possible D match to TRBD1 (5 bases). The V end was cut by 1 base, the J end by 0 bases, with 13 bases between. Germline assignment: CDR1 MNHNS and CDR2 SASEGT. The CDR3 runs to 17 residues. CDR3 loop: CASSEVPGGFSNQPQHF. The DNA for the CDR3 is TGTGCCAGCAGTGAAGTCCCGGGGGGTTTTAGCAATCAGCCCCAGCATTTT.

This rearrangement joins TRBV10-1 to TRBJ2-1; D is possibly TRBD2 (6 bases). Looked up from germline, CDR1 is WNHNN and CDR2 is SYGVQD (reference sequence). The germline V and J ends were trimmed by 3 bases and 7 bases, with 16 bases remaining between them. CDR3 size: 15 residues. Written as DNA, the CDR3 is TGCGCCAGCAGTGACGGGCGGGATGGGGTAAATGAGCAGTTCTTC. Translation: CASSDGRDGVNEQFF.

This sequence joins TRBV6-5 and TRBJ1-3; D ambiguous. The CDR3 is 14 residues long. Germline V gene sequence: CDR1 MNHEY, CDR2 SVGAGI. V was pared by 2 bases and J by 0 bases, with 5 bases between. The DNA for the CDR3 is TGTGCCAGCAGTTACCAGGTCTCTGGAAACACCATATATTTT. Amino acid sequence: CASSYQVSGNTIYF.

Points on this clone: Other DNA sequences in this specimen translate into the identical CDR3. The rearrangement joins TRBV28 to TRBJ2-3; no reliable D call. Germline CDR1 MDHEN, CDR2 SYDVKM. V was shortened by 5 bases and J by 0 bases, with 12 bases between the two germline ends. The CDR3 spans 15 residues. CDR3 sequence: CASSPLGSSTDTQYF. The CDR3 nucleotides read TGTGCCAGCAGTCCCCTAGGGTCCAGCACAGATACGCAGTATTTT.

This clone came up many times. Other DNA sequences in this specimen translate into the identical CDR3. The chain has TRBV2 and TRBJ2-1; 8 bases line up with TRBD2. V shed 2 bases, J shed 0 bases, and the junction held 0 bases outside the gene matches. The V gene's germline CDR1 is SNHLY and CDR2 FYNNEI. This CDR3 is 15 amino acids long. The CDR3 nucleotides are TGTGCCAGCAGTGAACTAGCGGGCTCCTACAATGAGCAGTTCTTC. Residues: CASSELAGSYNEQFF.

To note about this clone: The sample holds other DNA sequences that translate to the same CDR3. Here the CDR3 reads CASSLVGTGDYEQYF. The CDR3 DNA sequence: TGTGCCAGCAGCTTAGTCGGGACAGGGGACTACGAGCAGTACTTC. V usage is TRBV11-2 and J usage is TRBJ2-7; 10 positions agree with TRBD1. Trimming cost V 1 base and J 3 bases; bases outside gene matches: 3. The CDR3 is 15 amino acids. The germline CDR1 and CDR2 sequences are SGHAT and FQNNGV.

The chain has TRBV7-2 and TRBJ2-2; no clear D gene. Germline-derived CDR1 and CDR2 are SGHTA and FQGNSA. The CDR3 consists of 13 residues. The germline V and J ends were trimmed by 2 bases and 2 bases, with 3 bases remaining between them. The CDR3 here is CASSLRNTGELFF. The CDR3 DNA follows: TGTGCCAGCAGCTTAAGAAACACCGGGGAGCTGTTTTTT.

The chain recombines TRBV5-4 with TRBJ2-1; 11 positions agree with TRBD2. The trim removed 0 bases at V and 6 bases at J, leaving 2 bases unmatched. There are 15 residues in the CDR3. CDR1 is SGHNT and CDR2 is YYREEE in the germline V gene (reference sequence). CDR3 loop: CASSLELAGVNEQFF. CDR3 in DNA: TGTGCCAGCAGCTTGGAACTAGCGGGAGTCAATGAGCAGTTCTTC.

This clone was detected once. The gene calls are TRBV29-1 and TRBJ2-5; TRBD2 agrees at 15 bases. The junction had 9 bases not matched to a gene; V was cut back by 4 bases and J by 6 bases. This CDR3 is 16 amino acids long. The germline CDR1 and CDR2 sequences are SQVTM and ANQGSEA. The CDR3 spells CSVGGLAGGEAQTQYF. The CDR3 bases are TGCAGCGTTGGGGGACTAGCGGGAGGAGAGGCGCAGACCCAGTACTTC.

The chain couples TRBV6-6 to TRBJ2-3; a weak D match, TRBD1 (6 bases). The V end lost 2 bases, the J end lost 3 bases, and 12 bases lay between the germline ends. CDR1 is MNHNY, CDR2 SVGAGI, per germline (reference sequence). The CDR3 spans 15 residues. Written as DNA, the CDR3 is TGTGCCAGCAGTTACCCAGGGGATGGTACAGATACGCAGTATTTT. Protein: CASSYPGDGTDTQYF.

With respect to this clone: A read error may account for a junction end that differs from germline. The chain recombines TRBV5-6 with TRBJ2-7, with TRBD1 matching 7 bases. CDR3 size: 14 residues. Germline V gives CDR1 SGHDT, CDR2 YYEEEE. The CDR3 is CASRLGQLTYEQYF. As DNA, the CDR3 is TGTGCCAGCAGATTGGGACAGCTTACCTACGAGCAGTACTTC.

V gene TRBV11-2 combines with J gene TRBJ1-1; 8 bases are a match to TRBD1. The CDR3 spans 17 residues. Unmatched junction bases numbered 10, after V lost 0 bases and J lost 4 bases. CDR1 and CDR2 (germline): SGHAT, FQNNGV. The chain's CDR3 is CASSLDGSGGRGTEAFF. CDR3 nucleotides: TGTGCCAGCAGCTTAGATGGTTCAGGGGGCAGAGGCACTGAAGCTTTCTTT.

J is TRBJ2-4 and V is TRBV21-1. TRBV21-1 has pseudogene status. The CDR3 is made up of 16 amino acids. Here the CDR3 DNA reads TGTGCCAGCAGCAAAGCATGGTTGCTAGCCAAAAACATTCAGTACTTC. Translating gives CASSKAWLLAKNIQYF.

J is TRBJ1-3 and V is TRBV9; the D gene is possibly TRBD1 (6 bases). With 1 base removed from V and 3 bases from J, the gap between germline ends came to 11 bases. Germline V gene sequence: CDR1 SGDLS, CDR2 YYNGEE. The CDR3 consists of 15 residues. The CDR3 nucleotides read TGTGCCAGCAGCGTAATGGGGACATTTGGAAACACCATATATTTT. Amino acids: CASSVMGTFGNTIYF.

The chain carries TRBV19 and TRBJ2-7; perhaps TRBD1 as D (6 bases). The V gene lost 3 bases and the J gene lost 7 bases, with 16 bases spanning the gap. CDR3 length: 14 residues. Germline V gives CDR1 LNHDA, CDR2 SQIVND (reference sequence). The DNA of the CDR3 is TGTGCCAGTAGTATCTCCTCAGGGGCTGGAGAGCAGTACTTC. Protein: CASSISSGAGEQYF.

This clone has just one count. CDR3 region: CASSFSAGTYNEQFF. The CDR3 DNA follows: TGTGCCAGCAGCTTTTCTGCAGGGACATACAATGAGCAGTTCTTC. This rearrangement joins TRBV11-2 to TRBJ2-1, with D possibly TRBD1 on 6 matching bases. This CDR3 comprises 15 residues. The germline V gene has CDR1 SGHAT and CDR2 FQNNGV. The V gene lost 3 bases and the J gene lost 4 bases, with 13 bases spanning the gap.

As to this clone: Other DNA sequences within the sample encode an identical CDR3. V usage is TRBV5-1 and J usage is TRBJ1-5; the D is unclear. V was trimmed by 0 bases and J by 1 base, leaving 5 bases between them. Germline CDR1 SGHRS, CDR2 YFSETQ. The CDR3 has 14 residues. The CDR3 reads CASSLGGSNQPQHF. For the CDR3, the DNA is TGCGCCAGCAGCTTGGGAGGGAGCAATCAGCCCCAGCATTTT. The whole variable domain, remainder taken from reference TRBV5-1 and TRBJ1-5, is KAGVTQTPRYLIKTRGQQVTLSCSPISGHRSVSWYQQTPGQGLQFLFEYFSETQRNKGNFPGRFSGRQFSNSRSEMNVSTLELGDSALYLCASSLGGSNQPQHFGDGTRLSIL.

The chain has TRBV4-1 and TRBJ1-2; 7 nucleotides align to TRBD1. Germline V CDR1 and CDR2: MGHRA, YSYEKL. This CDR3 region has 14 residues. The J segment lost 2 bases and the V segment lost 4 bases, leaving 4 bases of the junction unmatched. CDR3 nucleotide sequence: TGCGCCAGCAGCCGGGCGACAGGGAACTATGGCTACACCTTC. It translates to CASSRATGNYGYTF.

CDR3 loop: CASSLALAGGETQYF. As DNA, the CDR3 is TGTGCCAGCAGCTTGGCGCTAGCGGGAGGGGAGACCCAGTACTTC. This sequence joins TRBV11-1 and TRBJ2-5; 12 bases are shared with TRBD2. V gave up 3 bases and J gave up 5 bases; unmatched junction bases: 4. Germline V gene data show CDR1 as SGHAT and CDR2 as FQDESV (reference sequence). This CDR3 comprises 15 residues.

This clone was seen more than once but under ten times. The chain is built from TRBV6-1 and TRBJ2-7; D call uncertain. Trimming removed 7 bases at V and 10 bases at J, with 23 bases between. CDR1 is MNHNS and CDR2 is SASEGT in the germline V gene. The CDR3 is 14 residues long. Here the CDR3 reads CASNDSPGPFNQYF. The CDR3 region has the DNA TGTGCCAGCAACGACTCCCCCGGACCCTTTAACCAGTACTTC.